The 9 T cell receptor beta chains presented below share a single source sample, sequenced in a study of T cell responses to AZD1222 COVID-19 vaccine (dated by TCRdb to 2020 to 2023). Library preparation used the immunoSEQ multiplex PCR assay. TCRdb re-hosts the immuneACCESS table, in-frame sequences only. Its copies lack some clones; in the studies checked, an unresolved V gene accounts for under half of them, and the cause for the rest is not known. The sample profile shows approximately 79,000 clones; 83% of them were found once. The ten largest clones capture 1.3% of the sample. The label giving this sample's time point can be read as: about 28 days (+/-7) after the second vaccine dose. The material sequenced was peripheral blood, taken 28 days after the second AZD1222 dose. All receptors come from an adult who received the AZD1222 COVID-19 vaccine.

CDR3 DNA sequence: TGTGCCAGCAGCTTTTCACAGAACACTGAAGCTTTCTTT. As protein: CASSFSQNTEAFF. The gene calls are TRBV5-4 and TRBJ1-1; D not certain. Trimming took off 2 bases at V and 1 base at J, with 6 bases between the two ends. The CDR3 is made up of 13 amino acids. Germline-derived CDR1 and CDR2 are SGHNT and YYREEE (reference sequence).

The CDR3 reads CASSLRTGGSSGQYF. DNA of the CDR3: TGTGCCAGCAGTCTAAGGACAGGGGGATCCTCGGGGCAGTACTTC. The chain combines TRBV28 with TRBJ2-7, with 10 bases identical to TRBD1. The V gene's germline CDR1 is MDHEN and CDR2 SYDVKM. This CDR3 contains 15 residues. Trimming at V came to 5 bases and at J to 9 bases, leaving 13 bases not matched to a gene. The variable domain in full, with the rest retrieved from reference TRBV28 and TRBJ2-7, is DVKVTQSSRYLVKRTGEKVFLECVQDMDHENMFWYRQDPGLGLRLIYFSYDVKMKEKGDIPEGYSVSREKKERFSLILESASTNQTSMYLCASSLRTGGSSGQYFGPGTRLTVT.

CDR3 residues: CAVKGDSQETQYF. For the CDR3, the DNA is TGTGCCGTGAAGGGCGACAGCCAAGAGACCCAGTACTTC. V usage is TRBV28 and J usage is TRBJ2-5, with D possibly being TRBD1 (5 bases). The CDR3 is 13 residues long. Germline CDR1 MDHEN, CDR2 SYDVKM. V shed 11 bases and J shed 1 base, with 14 bases lying between them.

This clone was seen a single time. The V gene is TRBV5-6, the J gene TRBJ2-5, with D hard to call. The CDR3 is 14 amino acids. Trimming shortened V by 0 bases and J by 4 bases, and 10 bases separated the two germline ends. Germline loops: CDR1 SGHDT, CDR2 YYEEEE. The CDR3 region is CASSLDGRPETQYF. The CDR3 nucleotides are TGTGCCAGCAGCTTGGACGGCAGGCCAGAGACCCAGTACTTC.

V and J are TRBV4-2 and TRBJ2-3, with D unclear. Germline lookup yields CDR1 LGHNA and CDR2 YNFKEQ. The CDR3 consists of 13 residues. The ends were cut back, 0 bases at V and 2 bases at J, with 3 bases in the middle. CDR3 loop: CASSQDLTDTQYF. CDR3 sequence (DNA): TGTGCCAGCAGCCAAGACCTCACAGATACGCAGTATTTT.

The rearrangement uses TRBV6-6 and TRBJ1-5; TRBD1 matches at 7 bases. Trimming at V came to 7 bases and at J to 4 bases, leaving 10 bases not matched to a gene. The CDR3 runs to 15 residues. CDR1 and CDR2 (germline): MNHNY, SVGAGI (reference sequence). CDR3 coding DNA: TGTGCCAGCACCCGGGACAGTTCCTTAAATCAGCCCCAGCATTTT. Its translation is CASTRDSSLNQPQHF.

The V and J genes are TRBV28 and TRBJ2-7; 8 bases agree with TRBD1. Germline CDR1 MDHEN, CDR2 SYDVKM. CDR3 length equals 16 residues. Trimming removed 3 bases from V and 5 bases from J; junction bases left unmatched: 12. CDR3: CASSFRTGPGPDEQYF. The CDR3 bases are TGTGCCAGCAGTTTCCGGACAGGGCCGGGACCTGACGAGCAGTACTTC.

This clone appeared a few times. V gene TRBV25-1 combines with J gene TRBJ1-2; TRBD1 might be the D (6 bases). Trimming took off 5 bases at V and 6 bases at J, with 13 bases between the two ends. Germline V gene sequence: CDR1 MGHDK, CDR2 SYGVNS. The CDR3 has 13 amino acids. CDR3 region: CASSIQGIDGYTF. In DNA, the CDR3 is TGTGCCAGCAGTATACAGGGTATAGATGGCTACACCTTC.

The V and J genes are TRBV19 and TRBJ2-7; D remains ambiguous. CDR1 and CDR2 from the germline V gene are LNHDA and SQIVND (reference sequence). Trimming left V 3 bases short and J 0 bases short, with 9 bases between. There are 14 residues in the CDR3. CDR3 loop: CASSILLSSYEQYF. DNA of the CDR3: TGTGCCAGTAGTATCCTCCTCAGCTCCTACGAGCAGTACTTC.